This T cell receptor beta chain was sequenced during a study of cytomegalovirus exposure and HLA in healthy donors. Study-level background: In a later analysis, it was reported that the roughly 130 validation repertoires had been produced on the same platform as the 600 to 850 repertoires belonging to the first cohort.

General observations from the study: Most sequenced TCRs were rare (though some public TCRs occurred in many donors). Altogether, 160 or so TCR beta chains were recorded as cytomegalovirus-associated.

A word on this clone: What it recognizes is unknown.

The length of the CDR3 is 16 residues. The ends were cut back, 0 bases at V and 5 bases at J, with 14 bases in the middle. Germline V CDR1 and CDR2: LGHNA, YSLEER. Using immunoSEQ multiplex PCR, the repertoire was profiled, and TCRdb retains in-frame clones only, with some absent. The sample contains 120,000 to 150,000 clones, roughly nine tenths of which appear only once. The V gene is TRBV4-3, the J gene TRBJ1-5; D uncertain. What was sequenced was PBMCs. The source is a woman under 30 in good health and CMV-seropositive. CDR3 residues: CASSQEIGGPDQPQHF. CDR3 DNA sequence: TGCGCCAGCAGCCAAGAAATCGGAGGGCCGGATCAGCCCCAGCATTTT.